This TCR beta chain comes out of a study of blood T cell repertoires in COVID-19. At the level of the study: Acute-phase and convalescent COVID-19 samples originated in the United States, Italy and Spain. PBMCs, B-cell-depleted T cells, or T cells provided the cDNA or gDNA that made up the material.

This CDR3 has 18 residues. J was trimmed by 1 base and V by 5 bases; bases with no gene match: 6. The germline gives CDR1 LGHDT, CDR2 YNNKEL (reference sequence). Under the authors' procedure: Amplified reference gene primers provided the basis for estimating nucleated cell counts. The repertoire was sequenced with immunoSEQ multiplex PCR; TCRdb's copy has only in-frame clones and lacks some. The V and J calls and the clone size are those of that table, but D and trimming were determined from the DNA. Counted here are about 100,000 clones, about 80% occurring once; the ten biggest clones make up 9% to 13%.

The chain employs TRBV3-1 (or the pseudogene TRBV3-2) and TRBJ2-6; 12 nucleotides line up with TRBD2. The receptor was derived from a woman in her sixties or seventies with acute or convalescent COVID-19. Sample: peripheral blood. This chain's CDR3 is CASSRTSGGPSGANVLTF. The CDR3 DNA is TGTGCCAGCAGCAGAACTAGCGGGGGGCCGTCTGGGGCCAACGTCCTGACTTTC.